This TCR beta chain came from a study of radiotherapy plus CTLA-4 blockade in lung cancer. The CDR3 is made up of 15 amino acids. CDR1 SGDLS and CDR2 YYNGEE come from the germline V gene. V dropped 3 bases and J dropped 5; count of bases not matched to a gene: 7. Study-wide findings and caveats: Among reported predictors of response, early blood T cell clone dynamics with interferon-beta performed best.

Measured with immunoSEQ multiplex PCR; TCRdb has only the in-frame clones, and not every one. The sample has 11,000 to 15,000 clones, about 90% seen once. For this clone: The antigen is not known.

The V and J genes are TRBV9 and TRBJ1-1; 10 nucleotides line up with TRBD1. The source is a human donor with non-small cell lung cancer that progressed on radiotherapy plus ipilimumab. Some clones in this sample may be carry-over from other donors' samples. Sequenced here: peripheral blood, sampled from a patient treated with radiotherapy plus ipilimumab. The CDR3 coding sequence is TGTGCCAGCAGCGCGCGGACAGGGGGGCTTACTGAAGCTTTCTTT. As protein: CASSARTGGLTEAFF.